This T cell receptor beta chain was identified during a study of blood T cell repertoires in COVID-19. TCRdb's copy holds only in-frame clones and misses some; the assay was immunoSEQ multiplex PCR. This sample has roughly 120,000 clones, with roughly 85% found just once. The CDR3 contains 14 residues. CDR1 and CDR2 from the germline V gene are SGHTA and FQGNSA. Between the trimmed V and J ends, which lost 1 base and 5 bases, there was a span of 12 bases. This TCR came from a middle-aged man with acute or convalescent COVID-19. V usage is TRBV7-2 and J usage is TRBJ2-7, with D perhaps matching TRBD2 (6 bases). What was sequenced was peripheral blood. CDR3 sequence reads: CASSLGGGPDEQYF. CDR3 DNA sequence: TGTGCCAGCAGCTTAGGTGGAGGGCCGGACGAGCAGTACTTC.